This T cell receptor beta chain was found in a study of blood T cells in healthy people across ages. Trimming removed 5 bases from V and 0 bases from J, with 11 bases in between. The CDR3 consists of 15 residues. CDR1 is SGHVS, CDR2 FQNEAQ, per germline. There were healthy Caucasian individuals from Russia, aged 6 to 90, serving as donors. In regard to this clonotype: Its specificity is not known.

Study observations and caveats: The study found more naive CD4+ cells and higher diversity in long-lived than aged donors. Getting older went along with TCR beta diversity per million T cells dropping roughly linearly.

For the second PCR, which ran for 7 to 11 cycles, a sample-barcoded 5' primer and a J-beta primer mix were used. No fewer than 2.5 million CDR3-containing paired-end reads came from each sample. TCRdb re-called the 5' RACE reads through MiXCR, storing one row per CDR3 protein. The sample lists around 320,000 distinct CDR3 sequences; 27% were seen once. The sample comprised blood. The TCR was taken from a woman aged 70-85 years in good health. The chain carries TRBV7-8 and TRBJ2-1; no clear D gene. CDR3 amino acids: CASSPQALSYNEQFF. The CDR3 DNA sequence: TGTGCCAGCAGCCCTCAGGCTCTCTCCTACAATGAGCAGTTCTTC.